The 10 T cell receptor beta chains presented below share a single source sample, sequenced in a study of blood T cells in healthy people across ages (dated by TCRdb to the mid-2010s). Libraries were constructed by 5' RACE. TCRdb records Illumina HiSeq 2500 as the sequencer. The second PCR ran for about 6 to 11 cycles and used a J-beta primer mix along with a sample-barcoded 5' primer. TCRdb trimmed public reads at Q25 via fastp, called clones via MiXCR and kept in-frame beta chains. Rows matching on CDR3 protein sequence are summarized as one entry with the most common DNA and genes. This sample lists over 1,300,000 distinct CDR3 sequences; around 55% were detected once. Under 8.5% of the sample belongs to the ten largest clones. The sample consisted of blood. These receptors came from a man younger than 35 in good health.

The chain joins TRBV27 to TRBJ2-1; D gene unclear. Germline V lookup: CDR1 MNHEY, CDR2 SMNVEV (reference sequence). The CDR3 totals 14 residues. V dropped 8 bases and J dropped 0 bases, with 11 bases sitting between them. The CDR3, as DNA: TGTGCCAGCCGACTTCGTAGCTCCTACAATGAGCAGTTCTTC. Its protein product is CASRLRSSYNEQFF.

The rearrangement links TRBV20-1 to TRBJ2-5; D possibly corresponds to TRBD2 (5 bases). TRBJ2-7 matches the DNA end more closely, so the J call is doubtful. Germline CDR1 DFQATT, CDR2 SNEGSKA (reference sequence). This CDR3 comprises 14 residues. CDR3 loop: CSAFSIRRGTEQYF. The CDR3 nucleotides are TGCAGTGCTTTTAGCATCCGACGGGGAACCGAGCAGTACTTC.

V is TRBV7-9 and J is TRBJ1-1; no firm D call. V was trimmed by 4 bases and J by 7 bases, leaving 10 bases between them. From germline, CDR1 is SEHNR and CDR2 FQNEAQ (reference sequence). There are 12 residues in the CDR3. CDR3 DNA: TGTGCCAGCAGCTCCGGGGTCGTTGAAGCTTTCTTT. It yields the protein CASSSGVVEAFF.

The gene calls are TRBV5-5 and TRBJ2-7; 8 nucleotides align to TRBD1. Trimming took 3 bases from V and 2 from J; bases not matched to a gene: 7. The CDR3 covers 15 residues. The germline V gene encodes CDR1 SGHKS and CDR2 YYEKEE (reference sequence). The CDR3 reads CASSSTGGTAYEQYF. In DNA form, the CDR3 reads TGTGCCAGCAGCTCCACAGGGGGAACAGCCTACGAGCAGTACTTC.

The gene calls are TRBV20-1 and TRBJ2-5; 10 bases agree with TRBD1. The CDR3 sequence is 16 residues long. The germline V gene has CDR1 DFQATT and CDR2 SNEGSKA (reference sequence). Trimming took 1 base from V and 5 from J; bases not matched to a gene: 10. CDR3 coding DNA: TGCAGTGCTAGAGCTCGGGACAGGGGATTGTACGAGACCCAGTACTTC. It encodes CSARARDRGLYETQYF.

Only one count was recorded for this clonotype. V and J are TRBV29-1 and TRBJ2-1; D is possibly TRBD2 (5 bases). Trimming stripped 7 bases from V and 0 bases from J, with 22 bases between. Germline V gene data show CDR1 as SQVTM and CDR2 as ANQGSEA. This CDR3 has 17 amino acids. CDR3 DNA: TGCAGCGCCGACCAGGAAAAGGTGGGGAGCTCCTACAATGAGCAGTTCTTC. It specifies CSADQEKVGSSYNEQFF.

The chain carries TRBV6-5 and TRBJ1-1, with D hard to call. The CDR3 contains 15 residues. Trimming removed 0 bases from V and 5 bases from J, with 13 bases in between. Germline values: CDR1 MNHEY, CDR2 SVGAGI. The CDR3 here is CASSYSPGISTEAFF. CDR3 coding DNA: TGTGCCAGCAGTTACTCTCCGGGAATTTCAACTGAAGCTTTCTTT.

The CDR3: CASGISGRKAYEQYF. The CDR3, as DNA: TGTGCCAGCGGAATAAGCGGGAGGAAGGCCTACGAGCAGTACTTC. The J gene is TRBJ2-7, the V gene TRBV27; 9 nucleotides align to TRBD2. Germline V gives CDR1 MNHEY, CDR2 SMNVEV (reference sequence). The CDR3 runs to 15 residues. The V and J ends lost 8 bases and 2 bases, in that order; junction bases with no gene match: 10.

J is TRBJ1-1 and V is TRBV20-1; D unresolved. There are 17 residues in the CDR3. V lost 5 bases, J lost 1 base, and 23 bases lay in between. Germline V gene lookup returns CDR1 DFQATT and CDR2 SNEGSKA (reference sequence). The CDR3 DNA sequence: TGCAGTGCTCTAAAGGGAGACAAAGGGCCTGAGAACACTGAAGCTTTCTTT. Protein product: CSALKGDKGPENTEAFF.

The V gene is TRBV5-1, the J gene TRBJ2-4, with 10 bases that match TRBD2. Germline values: CDR1 SGHRS, CDR2 YFSETQ. The CDR3 covers 14 residues. Trimming removed 5 bases from V and 8 bases from J; junction bases left unmatched: 7. Here the CDR3 DNA reads TGCGCCAGCAGTCCAGCGGGGGGGCCGGACATTCAGTACTTC. Translating gives CASSPAGGPDIQYF.